The clone carrying this T cell receptor beta chain was seen just once. The data originate from a study of CD8 T cells in Susac syndrome. Study details: Patients with Susac syndrome were therapy-naive, on corticosteroids, or on intravenous immunoglobulin alone at blood draw.

Sequencing of TCR beta was performed on blood CD8+ and CD4+ T cells. RNA, at 0.5 to 1 ug, was reverse transcribed with random hexamers. TCRdb ran MiXCR on the immunoSEQ multiplex PCR reads and lists one entry per CDR3 protein. The table records under 150,000 distinct CDR3 sequences, about 94% of them present only once. Germline lookup yields CDR1 SNHLY and CDR2 FYNNEI. With 4 bases removed from V and 15 bases from J, the gap between germline ends came to 13 bases. The length of the CDR3 is 11 residues. This chain joins TRBV2 and TRBJ2-1; D possibly corresponds to TRBD1 (5 bases). This sequence originates from a human donor with Susac syndrome. Sequences were obtained from CD4+ T cells from PBMCs. The CDR3 loop reads CASSVGRAGFF. The CDR3 DNA follows: TGTGCCAGCAGTGTCGGCAGGGCTGGGTTCTTC.